Each of the 30 T cell receptor beta chains below was sequenced from the same sample in a study of blood T cell repertoires in COVID-19. Method: immunoSEQ multiplex PCR; TCRdb's copy keeps in-frame clones and lacks some. The table records 150,000 to 200,000 clones, about 80% of them present only once. The sequenced sample consisted of peripheral blood. These receptors were taken from an older woman with COVID-19, enrolled during active disease.

The rearrangement uses TRBV3-1 (or the pseudogene TRBV3-2) and TRBJ2-7, with D maybe TRBD2 (7 bases). CDR3 length: 14 amino acids. Deletions cut 1 base from V and 7 bases from J, with 14 bases between. Germline V CDR1 and CDR2: LGHDT, YNNKEL (reference sequence). The CDR3 is CASSQVKGGVEQYF. CDR3 nucleotide sequence: TGTGCCAGCAGCCAAGTTAAGGGGGGGGTGGAGCAGTACTTC.

This sequence joins TRBV27 and TRBJ2-1; tentative D call: TRBD1 (6 bases). The CDR3 is made up of 16 amino acids. The germline V gene encodes CDR1 MNHEY and CDR2 SMNVEV (reference sequence). The V end lost 3 bases, the J end lost 3 bases, and 15 bases lay between the germline ends. The CDR3: CASSFLGAGDYNEQFF. CDR3 DNA: TGTGCCAGCAGTTTCCTGGGGGCAGGCGACTACAATGAGCAGTTCTTC.

The chain joins TRBV11-2 to TRBJ2-3; TRBD1 matches at 9 bases. V shed 3 bases and J 3 bases; nucleotides not matched to a gene: 4. CDR3 length equals 15 residues. Germline loops: CDR1 SGHAT, CDR2 FQNNGV. The CDR3 DNA reads as TGTGCCAGCAGCTTGACCGGGACAGGGACAGATACGCAGTATTTT. Translating it yields CASSLTGTGTDTQYF.

The gene calls are TRBV28 and TRBJ1-2; D may be TRBD1 (5 bases). The CDR3 spans 14 residues. The V gene lost 4 bases and the J gene lost 3 bases, with 12 bases spanning the gap. The germline V gene encodes CDR1 MDHEN and CDR2 SYDVKM. The CDR3 sequence is CASSSTPGDYGYTF. As DNA, the CDR3 is TGTGCCAGCAGTTCCACCCCGGGGGACTATGGCTACACCTTC.

The V call is TRBV18, the J call TRBJ1-3, with D unclear. The V end lost 2 bases, the J end lost 0 bases, and 11 bases lay between the germline ends. Germline loops: CDR1 KGHSH, CDR2 LQKENI. CDR3 size: 16 residues. The CDR3: CASSPGQVNSGNTIYF. CDR3 in DNA: TGTGCCAGCTCACCAGGGCAGGTCAACTCTGGAAACACCATATATTTT.

The V gene is TRBV2, the J gene TRBJ2-3; TRBD1 agrees at 9 bases. V shed 7 bases and J 4 bases; nucleotides not matched to a gene: 6. The CDR3 totals 14 residues. Germline-derived CDR1 and CDR2 are SNHLY and FYNNEI. The CDR3 region has the DNA TGTGCCAGCACTGGACAGGGGAGGGCAGATACGCAGTATTTT. Amino acid sequence: CASTGQGRADTQYF.

This clone appeared a few times. The gene calls are TRBV19 and TRBJ2-5; 11 bases line up with TRBD2. Germline V gene data show CDR1 as LNHDA and CDR2 as SQIVND (reference sequence). The CDR3 length is 16 residues. J was trimmed by 4 bases and V by 5 bases; bases with no gene match: 9. CDR3 DNA sequence: TGTGCCAGTAGTCGGTTGGGACTAGCGGTGGGAGAGACCCAGTACTTC. The encoded protein is CASSRLGLAVGETQYF.

This clone has only a few counts. This sequence joins TRBV10-3 and TRBJ1-5; tentatively, D is TRBD1 (5 bases). The CDR3 totals 15 residues. V shed 2 bases and J shed 0 bases, with 8 bases lying between them. Germline CDR1 ENHRY, CDR2 SYGVKD. As DNA, the CDR3 is TGTGCCATCAGTGAGGGGGACTATAGCAATCAGCCCCAGCATTTT. Translation gives CAISEGDYSNQPQHF.

This chain uses TRBV11-1 with TRBJ1-1, with 11 bases fitting TRBD1. The CDR3 spans 15 residues. V dropped 5 bases and J dropped 3; count of bases not matched to a gene: 5. Germline values: CDR1 SGHAT, CDR2 FQDESV (reference sequence). CDR3 protein: CASSTGTGGDTEAFF. DNA for the CDR3: TGTGCCAGCAGCACCGGGACAGGGGGAGACACTGAAGCTTTCTTT.

This clone occurred once. V usage is TRBV5-1 and J usage is TRBJ2-1, with TRBD2 matching over 8 bases. CDR1 and CDR2 from the germline V gene are SGHRS and YFSETQ. This CDR3 is built from 16 residues. The V gene end was trimmed by 2 bases and the J gene end by 0 bases; junction bases not matched to a gene: 4. As DNA, the CDR3 is TGCGCCAGCAGCTTTTCGGGGGGGAGCTCCTACAATGAGCAGTTCTTC. As protein: CASSFSGGSSYNEQFF.

CDR3 residues: CASSPLLAGTAGELFF. The CDR3 nucleotides are TGTGCCAGCAGCCCATTACTAGCGGGGACCGCCGGGGAGCTGTTTTTT. The gene calls are TRBV5-8 and TRBJ2-2; 10 nucleotides align to TRBD2. The CDR3 sequence is 16 residues long. Germline V gene data show CDR1 as SGHTS and CDR2 as YDEGEE. V was clipped by 4 bases and J by 6 bases; unmatched bases: 9.

The rearrangement joins TRBV6-2 or TRBV6-3 to TRBJ1-2, with a tentative D call TRBD1 (6 bases). CDR3 length: 16 amino acids. The germline V gene encodes CDR1 MNHEY and CDR2 SVGEGT. Trimming removed 4 bases from V and 4 bases from J, with 19 bases in between. CDR3 amino acids: CASSSPSQGLGYGYTF. In DNA form, the CDR3 reads TGTGCCAGCAGTTCCCCCTCACAGGGCTTGGGCTATGGCTACACCTTC.

A single count supports this clone. The J gene is TRBJ2-1, the V gene TRBV5-4; a possible D gene is TRBD1 (5 bases). The V and J ends lost 4 bases and 1 base respectively, with 18 bases between them. This CDR3 region has 17 residues. CDR1 and CDR2 from the germline V gene are SGHNT and YYREEE (reference sequence). The CDR3 DNA follows: TGTGCCAGCAGCCTGCAGGGTTACCCCCGATCCTACAATGAGCAGTTCTTC. Its protein is CASSLQGYPRSYNEQFF.

The V call is TRBV28, the J call TRBJ1-2, with 8 positions matching TRBD1. J lost 4 bases, V lost 6 bases, and 13 bases had no gene match. This CDR3 region has 16 residues. Looked up from germline, CDR1 is MDHEN and CDR2 is SYDVKM. The CDR3 sequence: CASRSPTGTGFYGYTF. CDR3 bases: TGTGCCAGCAGATCCCCGACCGGGACAGGATTCTATGGCTACACCTTC.

The chain couples TRBV6-2 or TRBV6-3 to TRBJ1-1; the D gene is possibly TRBD1 (5 bases). Germline CDR1 is MNHEY and CDR2 is SVGEGT. V was pared by 2 bases and J by 0 bases, with 13 bases between. The CDR3 is 16 amino acids. DNA of the CDR3: TGTGCCAGCAGTTACCATCGACAGAAAATGAACACTGAAGCTTTCTTT. Amino acid sequence: CASSYHRQKMNTEAFF.

This chain uses TRBV10-1 with TRBJ2-2; weak D call: TRBD1 (5 bases). The germline V and J ends were trimmed by 0 bases and 6 bases, with 8 bases remaining between them. Germline V gives CDR1 WNHNN, CDR2 SYGVQD (reference sequence). The length of the CDR3 is 14 residues. CDR3 region: CASSESQGAGELFF. The CDR3 nucleotides read TGCGCCAGCAGTGAGTCGCAGGGCGCCGGGGAGCTGTTTTTT.

V gene TRBV6-5 combines with J gene TRBJ1-5; D remains ambiguous. The germline V and J ends were trimmed by 6 bases and 6 bases, with 18 bases remaining between them. Per germline, CDR1 MNHEY and CDR2 SVGAGI. There are 15 residues in the CDR3. The CDR3 protein is CASSQPSTVAQPQHF. Here the CDR3 DNA reads TGTGCCAGCAGCCAACCGAGTACCGTCGCTCAGCCCCAGCATTTT.

This chain links TRBV5-6 with TRBJ2-3, with D uncertain. The V gene lost 0 bases and the J gene lost 4 bases, with 9 bases spanning the gap. The length of the CDR3 is 14 residues. Germline CDR1 reads SGHDT; CDR2 reads YYEEEE. In nucleotides, the CDR3 is TGTGCCAGCAGCTTGGCCCTAGGCCCAGATACGCAGTATTTT. It yields the protein CASSLALGPDTQYF.

The V call is TRBV19, the J call TRBJ1-3; TRBD1 aligns across 8 bases. The V and J ends lost 3 bases and 6 bases, in that order; junction bases with no gene match: 4. Germline V CDR1 and CDR2: LNHDA, SQIVND (reference sequence). The CDR3 length is 14 residues. This CDR3 is CASSMDRAENTIYF. In DNA form, the CDR3 reads TGTGCCAGTAGTATGGACAGGGCGGAAAACACCATATATTTT.

This clone was counted a single time. A much larger clone differs by one base, so this may be a read error. The genes are TRBV14 and TRBJ2-1, with 10 bases aligning to TRBD2. Unmatched junction bases numbered 10, after V lost 3 bases and J lost 11 bases. CDR3 size: 15 residues. Germline V CDR1 and CDR2: SGHDN, FVKESK. The CDR3 sequence: CASSQGLAGVWKQFF. In DNA, the CDR3 is TGTGCCAGCAGCCAGGGCCTAGCGGGAGTTTGGAAGCAGTTCTTC.

The sample holds a few counts of this clone. The chain links TRBV6-5 to TRBJ2-2; tentative D call: TRBD1 (5 bases). CDR3 length: 13 amino acids. Germline CDR1 MNHEY, CDR2 SVGAGI. Trimming shortened V by 5 bases and J by 4 bases, and 8 bases separated the two germline ends. CDR3 amino acids: CASSPRVTGELFF. The CDR3 DNA sequence: TGTGCCAGCAGTCCCAGGGTCACCGGGGAGCTGTTTTTT.

The genes are TRBV28 and TRBJ2-6, with D unclear. The V end lost 6 bases, the J end lost 1 base, and 7 bases lay between the germline ends. The CDR3 loop spans 14 amino acids. CDR1 and CDR2 (germline): MDHEN, SYDVKM. Here the CDR3 DNA reads TGTGCCAGCAGCCTTACATCTGGGGCCAACGTCCTGACTTTC. Amino acid sequence: CASSLTSGANVLTF.

The gene calls are TRBV2 and TRBJ1-3; D ambiguous. Germline V gene lookup returns CDR1 SNHLY and CDR2 FYNNEI. The CDR3 has 14 residues. Trimming took off 5 bases at V and 0 bases at J, with 8 bases between the two ends. Here the CDR3 reads CASSSPLSGNTIYF. The CDR3 DNA reads as TGTGCCAGCAGTAGCCCCCTCTCTGGAAACACCATATATTTT.

The chain joins TRBV5-1 to TRBJ2-7; weak D call: TRBD1 (6 bases). The CDR3 runs to 17 residues. CDR1 and CDR2 from the germline V gene are SGHRS and YFSETQ. Trimming took off 2 bases at V and 1 base at J, with 19 bases between the two ends. CDR3 sequence reads: CASSLGRKTGKSYEQYF. The CDR3 DNA follows: TGCGCCAGCAGCTTAGGGCGAAAGACAGGAAAATCCTACGAGCAGTACTTC.

The V gene is TRBV28, the J gene TRBJ1-2; TRBD1 is a possible D gene (5 bases). Looked up from germline, CDR1 is MDHEN and CDR2 is SYDVKM. With 2 bases removed from V and 1 base from J, the gap between germline ends came to 11 bases. CDR3 length: 15 residues. The chain's CDR3 is CASSLGASSNYGYTF. CDR3 nucleotides: TGTGCCAGCAGTTTAGGGGCATCTAGTAACTATGGCTACACCTTC.

The chain joins TRBV7-9 to TRBJ1-1, with D possibly TRBD1 on 6 matching bases. The germline gives CDR1 SEHNR, CDR2 FQNEAQ (reference sequence). This CDR3 spans 13 amino acids. V lost 4 bases and J lost 10, with 16 bases in between. The CDR3 sequence is CASSYQGTAVAFF. DNA for the CDR3: TGTGCCAGCAGCTACCAGGGGACGGCTGTAGCTTTCTTT.

The rearrangement links TRBV11-2 to TRBJ1-6; 10 nucleotides align to TRBD1. With 3 bases clipped from V and 10 bases from J, the junction kept 3 bases outside the gene matches. The CDR3 runs to 14 residues. The V gene's germline CDR1 is SGHAT and CDR2 FQNNGV. The CDR3 nucleotides are TGTGCCAGCAGCTTGGGGACAGGGGACTCACCCCTCCACTTT. It specifies CASSLGTGDSPLHF.

J is TRBJ1-2 and V is TRBV9; D perhaps matches TRBD1 (6 bases). Per the germline V gene, CDR1 is SGDLS and CDR2 is YYNGEE. V was pared by 1 base and J by 3 bases, with 13 bases between. The CDR3 spans 15 residues. CDR3: CASSVLPGGYYGYTF. For the CDR3, the DNA is TGTGCCAGCAGCGTACTACCTGGGGGCTACTATGGCTACACCTTC.

This clone was seen only once. The V gene is TRBV10-3, the J gene TRBJ2-7; the match to TRBD1 covers 9 bases. The CDR3 has 14 residues. Germline CDR1 is ENHRY and CDR2 is SYGVKD. The trim removed 6 bases at V and 6 bases at J, leaving 9 bases unmatched. In DNA form, the CDR3 reads TGTGCCATCAGCGTGCGGGACAGGGAGGCCGAGCAGTACTTC. Translation: CAISVRDREAEQYF.

This chain links TRBV24-1 with TRBJ2-1; TRBD1 matches at 10 bases. The CDR3 is made up of 16 amino acids. The germline V gene encodes CDR1 KGHDR and CDR2 SFDVKD. V shed 4 bases and J 5 bases; nucleotides not matched to a gene: 7. The CDR3 spells CATSDPTGGKHNEQFF. DNA for the CDR3: TGTGCCACCAGTGACCCGACAGGGGGCAAGCACAATGAGCAGTTCTTC.